Listed below are T cell receptor beta chains from one sample, sequenced in a study of blood T cell repertoires in COVID-19. The repertoire was sequenced with immunoSEQ multiplex PCR; TCRdb's copy has only in-frame clones and lacks some. The table has around 120,000 clones, about 80% seen once. Specimen: peripheral blood. The source of these receptors is a man aged 35-49 years with active or convalescent COVID-19. CDR3s include the opening cysteine and the closing phenylalanine or tryptophan. The D gene is left open where the match is weak. Size is omitted from some rows. Given values are once, few, many or a class for expanded clones.

clone size	J gene	D gene	V gene	CDR3 DNA	CDR3 protein
.	TRBJ1-1	TRBD1	TRBV11-2	TGTGCCACCCTCCGGGACAGAAACACTGAAGCTTTCTTT	CATLRDRNTEAFF
.	TRBJ2-3	.	TRBV1	TGCACCAGCAGCCAAGTCTGTGTAAAAGGGGAAGACACAGATACGCAGTATTTT	CTSSQVCVKGEDTDTQYF
.	TRBJ1-6	.	TRBV2	TGTGCCAGCAGTGTTACAGGAACACATAATTCACCCCTCCACTTT	CASSVTGTHNSPLHF
.	TRBJ2-1	TRBD2	TRBV11-1	TGTGCCAGCAGCTTCGGGGGGGCGGGCAATGAGCAGTTCTTC	CASSFGGAGNEQFF
.	TRBJ1-5	.	TRBV2	TGTGCCAGCAGTGAAACCCTGACAGGTAGCCAGCCCCAGCATTTT	CASSETLTGSQPQHF
.	TRBJ2-7	TRBD1	TRBV9	TGTGCCAGCAGCGTAGATCCGCGGACAGGGGGTTTCAACGAGCAGTACTTC	CASSVDPRTGGFNEQYF
.	TRBJ2-6	.	TRBV3-1/TRBV3-2	TGTGCCAGCAGCCAAGCGGGGTCAGGGGCCAACGTCCTGACTTTC	CASSQAGSGANVLTF
.	TRBJ1-5	.	TRBV5-3	TGTGCCAGAAGCTTGCTTAAGGAGACTAGCAATCAGCCCCAGCATTTT	CARSLLKETSNQPQHF
once	TRBJ2-7	TRBD2	TRBV3-1/TRBV3-2	TGTGCCAGCAGCGCAAGCGGGGGGCTCTTCTCCTACGAGCAGTACTTC	CASSASGGLFSYEQYF
.	TRBJ2-7	.	TRBV10-1	TGCGCCAGCAGTGAGTCATCTGGCCTCTACGAGCAGTACTTC	CASSESSGLYEQYF
.	TRBJ2-5	.	TRBV5-1	TGCGCCAGCAGCTTGCAGGCTAGCAGTGAGACCCAGTACTTC	CASSLQASSETQYF
few	TRBJ2-7	.	TRBV6-5	TGTGCCAGCATGGGGGGGCCACCGACTTACGAGCAGTACTTC	CASMGGPPTYEQYF
.	TRBJ1-1	TRBD1	TRBV5-1	TGCGCCAGCAGCTTGGGGCAGGGGGTGGAAGCTTTCTTT	CASSLGQGVEAFF
.	TRBJ2-5	.	TRBV12-3/TRBV12-4	TGTGCCAGCAGTTTAAGGGGCCAAGAGACCCAGTACTTC	CASSLRGQETQYF
.	TRBJ2-3	TRBD2	TRBV7-9	TGTGCCAGCAGCTTAGAGGGACTAGCAAATACGCAGTATTTT	CASSLEGLANTQYF
.	TRBJ2-5	TRBD2	TRBV29-1	TGCAGCGTTGAAGCGAATAGCGGGATTCGGGCCCAGTACTTC	CSVEANSGIRAQYF
.	TRBJ1-3	.	TRBV9	TGTGCCAGCAGCGCCCTCGCGGAAGGAAACACCATATATTTT	CASSALAEGNTIYF
.	TRBJ1-2	.	TRBV3-1/TRBV3-2	TGTGCCAGCAGCCAGTCACAGTTACCGATAGTAGGCTACACCTTC	CASSQSQLPIVGYTF
.	TRBJ2-5	.	TRBV7-2	TGTGCCAGTTCCTTTAACACATACCAAGAGACCCAGTACTTC	CASSFNTYQETQYF
.	TRBJ2-1	TRBD2	TRBV7-2	TGTGCCAGCAGCTCGCTAGCGGGGGGAGGGAATGAGCAGTTCTTC	CASSSLAGGGNEQFF
.	TRBJ1-3	.	TRBV7-9	TGTGCCAGCAGCCGCCGGGACAACTCTGGAAACACCATATATTTT	CASSRRDNSGNTIYF
.	TRBJ2-1	.	TRBV11-2	TGTGCCACTTCGACCGGAATTCGGAGCTCCAATGAGCAGTTCTTC	CATSTGIRSSNEQFF
.	TRBJ2-2	.	TRBV7-3	TGTGCCAGCAGCAACCCGGGGGGCCAGGGCACCGGGGAGCTGTTTTTT	CASSNPGGQGTGELFF
.	TRBJ1-1	.	TRBV7-2	TGTGCCAGCAGCTTAGAGCGGAGCCTGAACACTGAAGCTTTCTTT	CASSLERSLNTEAFF
once	TRBJ2-3	TRBD1	TRBV9	TGTGCCAGCAGCACCTCAACAGGGGTGAGCACAGATACGCAGTATTTT	CASSTSTGVSTDTQYF
.	TRBJ2-2	TRBD2	TRBV11-2	TGTGCCAGCAGCTTACGGACTAGCGGGGGGGCGGACACCGGGGAGCTGTTTTTT	CASSLRTSGGADTGELFF
.	TRBJ2-5	TRBD2	TRBV5-1	TGCGCCAGCAGCTCGGGACTAGACACCCAGTACTTC	CASSSGLDTQYF
.	TRBJ1-5	.	TRBV6-1	TGTGCCAGCAGTGAACAGCAGGGGTTTCAGCCCCAGCATTTT	CASSEQQGFQPQHF
.	TRBJ1-1	.	TRBV28	TGTGCCAGCAGACCCGGGACACCCACTGAAGCTTTCTTT	CASRPGTPTEAFF
.	TRBJ2-2	.	TRBV27	TGTGCCAGCAGACTCTTGTCTACCGGGGAGCTGTTTTTT	CASRLLSTGELFF
few	TRBJ1-6	.	TRBV30	TGTGCCTGGACCCTAGGCCTTTATAATTCACCCCTCCACTTT	CAWTLGLYNSPLHF
.	TRBJ2-5	TRBD2	TRBV9	TGTGCCAGCAGCGGGAGCGGGGTGGGGAAAGAGACCCAGTACTTC	CASSGSGVGKETQYF
.	TRBJ1-3	.	TRBV7-8	TGTGCCAGCAGCTTAGGCCCCAGCTCTGGAAACACCATATATTTT	CASSLGPSSGNTIYF
.	TRBJ2-3	TRBD2	TRBV30	TGTGCCTGTAGGACTAGCGGCAGCACAGATACGCAGTATTTT	CACRTSGSTDTQYF
.	TRBJ2-7	.	TRBV30	TGTGCCTGGAGACCGACAGCCTCCTACGAGCAGTACTTC	CAWRPTASYEQYF
.	TRBJ2-7	TRBD1	TRBV5-1	TGCGCCAGCAGCTTACAGGGGTCCTACGAGCAGTACTTC	CASSLQGSYEQYF
once	TRBJ1-6	.	TRBV12-3/TRBV12-4	TGTGCCAGCAGGACTTCTTATTCACCCCTCCACTTT	CASRTSYSPLHF
.	TRBJ2-2	.	TRBV12-3/TRBV12-4	TGTGCCAGCAGTTTCGGCGGGGAGCTGTTTTTT	CASSFGGELFF
.	TRBJ1-5	.	TRBV5-1	TGCGCCAGCAGCTTGGGGCTGCTGGCCCCAGGAAATCAGCCCCAGCATTTT	CASSLGLLAPGNQPQHF
.	TRBJ2-7	TRBD1	TRBV6-6	TGTGCCAGCAGCGACCCCGGGACAGGGGCCTACGAGCAGTACTTC	CASSDPGTGAYEQYF
.	TRBJ2-7	.	TRBV27	TGTGCCAGCAGTGAATATGCTCCTAGTGCTAGCTCCTACGAGCAGTACTTC	CASSEYAPSASSYEQYF
.	TRBJ2-3	.	TRBV3-1/TRBV3-2	TGTGCCAGCAGCCAAGCCCTCAGCGACACAGATACGCAGTATTTT	CASSQALSDTDTQYF
.	TRBJ1-1	TRBD1	TRBV10-3	TGTGCCATCACCGGGACAGGCGCGGGGGACACTGAAGCTTTCTTT	CAITGTGAGDTEAFF
.	TRBJ1-2	TRBD1	TRBV7-9	TGTGCCAGCAGCCCAGGGACAGGGAATGGCTACACCTTC	CASSPGTGNGYTF